One and the same sample provided the 9 T cell receptor beta chains below, sequenced in a study of a mutant IDH1 vaccine in newly diagnosed glioma. TCRdb's table, derived via immunoSEQ multiplex PCR, lists solely in-frame clones and lacks some. The sample contains 20,000 to 30,000 clones, 65% to 80% of which appear only once. For these TCRs, the target antigens are not known. The time point: week 5, during vaccination. Doses comprised 300 ug of mutant IDH1 20-mer peptide each, plus topical imiquimod. This sample comprised PBMCs, obtained from a glioma patient whose treatment included an IDH1 peptide vaccine. The origin of the receptors is a man aged 40-50 years with glioma. Some clones in this sample may be carry-over from other donors' samples.

The genes are TRBV5-1 and TRBJ1-2; a possible D gene is TRBD1 (6 bases). This CDR3 comprises 13 residues. V lost 4 bases and J lost 7, with 14 bases in between. Germline V gene data show CDR1 as SGHRS and CDR2 as YFSETQ. CDR3 DNA: TGCGCCAGCAGCCAACTACAGGGACCTGGCTACACCTTC. This sequence encodes CASSQLQGPGYTF. The whole variable domain, remainder taken from reference TRBV5-1 and TRBJ1-2, is KAGVTQTPRYLIKTRGQQVTLSCSPISGHRSVSWYQQTPGQGLQFLFEYFSETQRNKGNFPGRFSGRQFSNSRSEMNVSTLELGDSALYLCASSQLQGPGYTFGSGTRLTVV.

This chain joins TRBV5-1 and TRBJ1-4; 9 bases match TRBD1. There are 14 residues in the CDR3. Germline V lookup: CDR1 SGHRS, CDR2 YFSETQ. The V segment lost 4 bases and the J segment 7 bases; nucleotides outside the gene matches: 5. As DNA, the CDR3 is TGCGCCAGCAGCCCGGGGACAGGGAGTGAAAAACTGTTTTTT. It yields the protein CASSPGTGSEKLFF. The whole variable domain, filled in from reference TRBV5-1 and TRBJ1-4, reads KAGVTQTPRYLIKTRGQQVTLSCSPISGHRSVSWYQQTPGQGLQFLFEYFSETQRNKGNFPGRFSGRQFSNSRSEMNVSTLELGDSALYLCASSPGTGSEKLFFGSGTQLSVL.

In its sample, this clone was seen a few times. The V gene is TRBV19, the J gene TRBJ1-1, with no clear D. V lost 6 bases and J 2 bases, leaving 7 bases between the germline ends. The CDR3 spans 12 residues. The germline V gene has CDR1 LNHDA and CDR2 SQIVND (reference sequence). The DNA for the CDR3 is TGTGCCAGTAGACGTGCTAACACTGAAGCTTTCTTT. This translates into CASRRANTEAFF.

The chain uses TRBV5-1 and TRBJ1-4; 11 bases match TRBD1. V lost 4 bases, J lost 8 bases, and 16 bases stayed unmatched. Germline loops: CDR1 SGHRS, CDR2 YFSETQ. The CDR3 length is 18 residues. The CDR3 DNA follows: TGCGCCAGCAGCCTGTTTTCGGACAGGGGGCTATTGAGGGAAAAACTGTTTTTT. It yields the protein CASSLFSDRGLLREKLFF.

The chain joins TRBV5-4 to TRBJ2-7; D possibly corresponds to TRBD2 (6 bases). The germline CDR1 and CDR2 sequences are SGHNT and YYREEE (reference sequence). V was clipped by 0 bases and J by 7 bases, with 20 bases between them. CDR3 length equals 16 residues. The CDR3 region is CASSLDGLGGAGEQYF. In DNA, the CDR3 is TGTGCCAGCAGCTTGGATGGGCTTGGCGGGGCGGGGGAGCAGTACTTC.

V and J are TRBV27 and TRBJ2-7, with TRBD2 matching over 9 bases. V was pared by 7 bases and J by 3 bases, with 4 bases of the junction left unmatched. Germline CDR1 is MNHEY and CDR2 is SMNVEV (reference sequence). CDR3 length: 13 residues. CDR3 residues: CASTGAGGYEQYF. The CDR3 nucleotides read TGTGCCAGCACCGGAGCGGGGGGCTACGAGCAGTACTTC.

In this sample, this clone is medium-sized. The rearrangement uses TRBV7-6 and TRBJ2-1; 8 nucleotides line up with TRBD1. Trimming cost V 4 bases and J 9 bases; bases outside gene matches: 11. CDR1 and CDR2 from the germline V gene are SGHVS and FNYEAQ. CDR3 length: 15 amino acids. CDR3 sequence: CASSSSTGVHGEQFF. DNA for the CDR3: TGTGCCAGCAGCTCCTCGACAGGGGTCCATGGTGAGCAGTTCTTC.

V and J are TRBV10-3 and TRBJ1-1; D possibly corresponds to TRBD1 (5 bases). This CDR3 is 13 amino acids long. Germline V gives CDR1 ENHRY, CDR2 SYGVKD. V was shortened by 5 bases and J by 5 bases, with 12 bases between the two germline ends. The CDR3 spells CAISIQGGTEAFF. For the CDR3, the DNA is TGTGCCATCAGTATTCAGGGAGGTACTGAAGCTTTCTTT.

The rearrangement joins TRBV30 to TRBJ1-1; D not certain. CDR3 size: 12 residues. CDR1 and CDR2 (germline): GTSNPN, SVGIG (reference sequence). Trimming pared 2 bases from V and 7 bases from J, leaving 11 bases between. Here the CDR3 DNA reads TGTGCCTGGAGTACCCACGGGAATGAAGCTTTCTTT. It encodes CAWSTHGNEAFF. Based on the CDR3 plus reference TRBV30 and TRBJ1-1, the full variable domain is SQTIHQWPATLVQPVGSPLSLECTVEGTSNPNLYWYRQAAGRGLQLLFYSVGIGQISSEVPQNLSASRPQDRQFILSSKKLLLSDSGFYLCAWSTHGNEAFFGQGTRLTVV.